This TCR beta chain was found in a study of cytomegalovirus exposure and HLA in healthy donors. Regarding the study as a whole: The study recorded around 160 TCR beta chains that were cytomegalovirus-associated. The classifier reportedly diagnosed cytomegalovirus status with high specificity and sensitivity. In a later analysis, first-cohort TCR clusters were found to tend to co-occur in the 120 validation repertoires.

Separate from the approximately 700-subject first cohort was the approximately 120-subject validation cohort, to which the donors belonged. There are 14 residues in the CDR3. The ends were cut back, 6 bases at V and 0 bases at J, with 9 bases in the middle. CDR1 MNHEY and CDR2 SMNVEV come from the germline V gene (reference sequence). TCRdb's copy holds only in-frame clones and misses some; the assay was immunoSEQ multiplex PCR. The sample comprises about 160,000 clones, roughly nine tenths of which are singletons, and approximately 10% rests with the top ten. On this clone itself: No antigen is known for it.

The sample comprised PBMCs. The J gene is TRBJ2-1, the V gene TRBV27; the D gene is possibly TRBD2 (5 bases). The TCR sequence derives from a woman aged 18-29 years in good health and CMV-seropositive. Written as DNA, the CDR3 is TGTGCCAGCAGCACGGAGGACTCCTACAATGAGCAGTTCTTC. Its protein product is CASSTEDSYNEQFF.